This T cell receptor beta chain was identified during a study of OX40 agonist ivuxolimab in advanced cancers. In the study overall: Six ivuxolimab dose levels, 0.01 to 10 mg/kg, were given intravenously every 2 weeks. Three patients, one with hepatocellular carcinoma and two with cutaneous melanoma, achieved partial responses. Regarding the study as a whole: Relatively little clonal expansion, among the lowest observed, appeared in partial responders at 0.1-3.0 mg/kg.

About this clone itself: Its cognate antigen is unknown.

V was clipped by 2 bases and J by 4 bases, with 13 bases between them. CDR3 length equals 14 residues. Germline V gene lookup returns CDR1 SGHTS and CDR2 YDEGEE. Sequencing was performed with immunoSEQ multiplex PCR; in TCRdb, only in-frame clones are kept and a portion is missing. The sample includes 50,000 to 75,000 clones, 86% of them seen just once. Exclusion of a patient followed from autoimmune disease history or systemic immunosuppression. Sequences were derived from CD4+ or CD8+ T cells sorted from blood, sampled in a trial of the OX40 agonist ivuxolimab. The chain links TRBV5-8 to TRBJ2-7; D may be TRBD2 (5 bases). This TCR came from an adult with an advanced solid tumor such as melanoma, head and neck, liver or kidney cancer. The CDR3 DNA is TGTGCCAGCAGCTTTCCGGGGAGCTCTTACGAGCAGTACTTC. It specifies CASSFPGSSYEQYF.